A selection of T cell receptor beta chains follows, all from one sample in a study of regulatory T cells in long-lasting Graves disease. Each CDR3 protein is one row after TCRdb ran MiXCR on the multiplex PCR reads. Counted here are about 620,000 distinct CDR3 sequences, 15% to 20% occurring once; the ten biggest clones make up about 18%. The same sample was also used in a study of T cells in Graves' hyperthyroidism and ophthalmopathy.

The source was peripheral blood mononuclear cells (PBMCs), collected at new diagnosis, from a patient treated with antithyroid drugs. Receptors originate from a woman aged 25 to 39 with Graves disease. The CDR3 runs from the conserved cysteine through the conserved F or W. The order of the fields is D gene, clone size, V gene, J gene, CDR3 protein, CDR3 DNA. The D gene is left open where the match is weak. Some rows mark clone size as missing; the rest say once, few, many or name a class of expanded clone.

>-|-|TRBV4-1|TRBJ1-1
CASSHPLVANTEAFF
TGTGCCAGCAGCCACCCGTTAGTGGCGAACACTGAAGCTTTCTTT
>-|-|TRBV13|TRBJ2-1
CASGPGENNEQFF
TGTGCCAGCGGGCCTGGGGAAAACAATGAGCAGTTCTTC
>TRBD1|many|TRBV5-6|TRBJ1-1
CASSRVGQGTTEAFF
TGTGCCAGCAGCAGAGTAGGACAGGGGACCACTGAAGCTTTCTTT
>-|many|TRBV27|TRBJ1-4
CASSFGFPNEKLFF
TGTGCCAGCAGTTTTGGGTTCCCTAATGAAAAACTGTTTTTT
>TRBD2|many|TRBV29-1|TRBJ2-1
CSTLQRTSGSNNEQFF
TGCAGCACCCTACAAAGGACTAGCGGGAGCAACAATGAGCAGTTCTTC
>TRBD2|-|TRBV20-1|TRBJ2-2
CSASPSPSGRFSNTGELFF
TGCAGTGCTAGCCCCTCGCCTAGCGGGAGGTTCTCGAACACCGGGGAGCTGTTTTTT
>-|-|TRBV7-2|TRBJ2-3
CASSLGASMADTQYF
TGTGCCAGCAGCTTAGGCGCCTCGATGGCAGATACGCAGTATTTT
>-|many|TRBV20-1|TRBJ2-7
CSARGTNANYEQYF
TGCAGTGCCCGTGGGACAAACGCCAACTACGAGCAGTACTTC
>-|many|TRBV2|TRBJ1-1
CASKKNTEAFF
TGTGCCAGCAAGAAGAACACTGAAGCTTTCTTT
>-|many|TRBV20-1|TRBJ1-2
CSASKNRDMYGYTF
TGCAGTGCTAGTAAAAACCGGGACATGTATGGCTACACCTTC
>-|many|TRBV14|TRBJ2-3
CASSQESVTDTQYF
TGTGCCAGCAGCCAAGAGTCCGTAACAGATACGCAGTATTTT
>-|many|TRBV28|TRBJ2-7
CASSPPDSVAYEQYF
TGTGCCAGCAGTCCCCCGGATTCGGTTGCCTACGAGCAGTACTTC
>TRBD2|many|TRBV20-1|TRBJ2-1
CSARPGLARDNEQFF
TGCAGTGCTAGACCGGGACTAGCGCGGGACAATGAGCAGTTCTTC
>-|many|TRBV5-1|TRBJ2-3
CASSSGGGTDTQYF
TGTGCCAGCAGTTCCGGGGGAGGCACAGATACGCAGTATTTT
>-|-|TRBV2|TRBJ1-6
CASSNEANSPLHF
TGTGCCAGCAGCAACGAGGCGAATTCACCCCTCCACTTT
>TRBD1|-|TRBV6-1|TRBJ1-1
CASDNESGGAPKLDTEAFF
TGTGCCAGTGACAACGAATCAGGGGGAGCCCCGAAATTGGACACTGAAGCTTTCTTT
>-|-|TRBV12-3/TRBV12-4|TRBJ2-7
CASSPDTPEQYF
TGTGCCAGCTCCCCCGACACGCCCGAGCAGTACTTC
>TRBD2|many|TRBV6-1|TRBJ2-1
CASRGGLPLLNEQFF
TGTGCCAGCAGGGGGGGACTACCCCTATTGAATGAGCAGTTCTTC
>TRBD2|-|TRBV20-1|TRBJ2-1
CSASWAGARNNEQFF
TGCAGTGCTAGCTGGGCGGGAGCCCGCAACAATGAGCAGTTCTTC
>-|-|TRBV6-5|TRBJ1-2
CASSYSAGEFKVKDGYTF
TGTGCCAGCAGTTACTCGGCAGGGGAATTCAAGGTAAAGGATGGCTACACCTTC
>-|many|TRBV12-5|TRBJ2-1
CASGFSGTRTNNEQFF
TGTGCTAGTGGTTTTTCCGGGACACGAACTAACAATGAGCAGTTCTTC
>-|many|TRBV30|TRBJ1-2
CAWSTMDPPEDGYTF
TGTGCCTGGAGTACAATGGACCCCCCAGAGGATGGCTACACCTTC
>-|-|TRBV20-1|TRBJ2-7
CSARDGAGQYEQYF
TGCAGTGCTAGAGATGGAGCGGGACAGTACGAGCAGTACTTC
>TRBD1|many|TRBV18|TRBJ1-4
CASSLGTVGEKLFF
TGTGCCAGCAGCTTAGGGACAGTAGGTGAAAAACTGTTTTTT
>TRBD2|many|TRBV20-1|TRBJ2-1
CSARPGLAGGRQFF
TGCAGTGCTCGCCCGGGACTAGCGGGAGGTCGGCAGTTCTTC
>TRBD2|few|TRBV3-1|TRBJ2-7
CASSQDLRASGSSYEQYF
TGTGCCAGCAGCCAAGATCTTAGGGCTAGCGGGAGCTCCTACGAGCAGTACTTC
>-|-|TRBV20-1|TRBJ2-5
CSARGVETQYF
TGCAGTGCTAGAGGGGTAGAGACCCAGTACTTC
>-|-|TRBV19|TRBJ1-1
CASSLNSAGREAFF
TGTGCCAGTAGTCTCAATTCAGCAGGACGTGAAGCTTTCTTT
>-|many|TRBV7-7|TRBJ2-1
CASSHGRTANNEQFF
TGTGCTAGCAGCCACGGACGGACCGCAAACAATGAGCAGTTCTTC
>TRBD1|many|TRBV28|TRBJ2-7
CASSSYPGTGVFPNEQYF
TGTGCCAGCAGTAGTTATCCCGGGACAGGGGTTTTCCCCAACGAGCAGTACTTC
>-|many|TRBV3-1|TRBJ1-2
CASSQRVVQSGYTF
TGTGCCAGCAGCCAACGGGTCGTCCAGAGTGGCTACACCTTC
>TRBD2|-|TRBV5-1|TRBJ2-3
CASSWDFNGLAADTQYF
TGCGCCAGCAGCTGGGACTTCAATGGACTAGCGGCAGATACGCAGTATTTT
>-|many|TRBV13|TRBJ2-7
CASSRPGQRVEQYF
TGTGCCAGCAGCCGACCGGGACAGCGGGTCGAGCAGTACTTC
>TRBD1|-|TRBV28|TRBJ1-1
CASRTGIGAFF
TGTGCCAGCAGGACAGGGATTGGAGCTTTCTTT
>-|many|TRBV3-1|TRBJ1-4
CASSQFGTGDEKLFF
TGTGCCAGCAGCCAATTCGGGACGGGAGATGAAAAACTGTTTTTT
>TRBD1|many|TRBV20-1|TRBJ1-3
CSATPGQGAGNTIYF
TGCAGTGCTACACCGGGACAGGGGGCCGGAAACACCATATATTTT
>-|many|TRBV24-1|TRBJ2-7
CATSDEVAPYEQYF
TGTGCCACCAGTGATGAAGTGGCTCCCTACGAGCAGTACTTC
>TRBD2|-|TRBV9|TRBJ2-1
CASSEGAGAYNEQFF
TGTGCCAGCAGCGAAGGGGCGGGAGCCTACAATGAGCAGTTCTTC
>TRBD2|-|TRBV19|TRBJ2-1
CASSKNIAGVPYNEQFF
TGTGCCAGTAGTAAGAACATAGCGGGAGTTCCCTACAATGAGCAGTTCTTC
>TRBD2|few|TRBV10-3|TRBJ2-7
CAIRTGLAGSYEQYF
TGTGCCATCAGGACCGGACTAGCGGGTTCCTACGAGCAGTACTTC
>-|-|TRBV10-3|TRBJ2-7
CAISPDRHEQYF
TGTGCCATCAGTCCCGACAGGCACGAGCAGTACTTC
>-|many|TRBV19|TRBJ2-1
CASSPGRVVWSSYNEQFF
TGTGCCAGTAGCCCTGGACGGGTCGTTTGGAGCTCCTACAATGAGCAGTTCTTC